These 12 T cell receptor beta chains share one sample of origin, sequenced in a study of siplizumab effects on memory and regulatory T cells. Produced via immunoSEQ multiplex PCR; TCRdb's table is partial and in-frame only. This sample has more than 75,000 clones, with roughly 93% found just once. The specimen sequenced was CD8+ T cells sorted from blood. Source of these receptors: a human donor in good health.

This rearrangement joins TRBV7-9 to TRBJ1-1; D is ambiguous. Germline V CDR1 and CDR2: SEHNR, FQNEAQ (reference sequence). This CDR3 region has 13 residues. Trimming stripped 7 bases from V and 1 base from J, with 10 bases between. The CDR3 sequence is CASKYEGNTEAFF. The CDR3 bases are TGTGCCAGCAAATACGAGGGGAACACTGAAGCTTTCTTT.

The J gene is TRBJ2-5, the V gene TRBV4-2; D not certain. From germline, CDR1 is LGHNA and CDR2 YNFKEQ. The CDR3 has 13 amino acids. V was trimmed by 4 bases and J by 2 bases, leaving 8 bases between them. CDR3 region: CASSLLGQETQYF. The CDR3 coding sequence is TGTGCCAGCAGCCTCCTGGGGCAAGAGACCCAGTACTTC.

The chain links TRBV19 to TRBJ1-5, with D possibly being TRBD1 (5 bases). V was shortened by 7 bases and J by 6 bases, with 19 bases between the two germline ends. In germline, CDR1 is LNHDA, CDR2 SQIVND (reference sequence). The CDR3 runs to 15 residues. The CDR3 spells CASMVWQGGGQPQHF. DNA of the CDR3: TGTGCCAGTATGGTTTGGCAGGGCGGAGGTCAGCCCCAGCATTTT.

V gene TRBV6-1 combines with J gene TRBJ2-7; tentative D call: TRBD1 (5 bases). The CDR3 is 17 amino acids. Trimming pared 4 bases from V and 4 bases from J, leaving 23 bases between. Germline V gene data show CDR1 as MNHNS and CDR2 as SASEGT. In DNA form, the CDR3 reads TGTGCCAGCAGTGCCCCCCTGGGCGGCCAAGGGGCTTACGAGCAGTACTTC. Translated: CASSAPLGGQGAYEQYF.

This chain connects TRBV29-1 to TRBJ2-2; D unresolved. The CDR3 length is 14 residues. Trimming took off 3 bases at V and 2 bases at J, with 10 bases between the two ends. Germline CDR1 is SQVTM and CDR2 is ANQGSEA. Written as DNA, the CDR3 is TGCAGCGTTGAGTATGGCAGTAACACCGGGGAGCTGTTTTTT. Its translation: CSVEYGSNTGELFF.

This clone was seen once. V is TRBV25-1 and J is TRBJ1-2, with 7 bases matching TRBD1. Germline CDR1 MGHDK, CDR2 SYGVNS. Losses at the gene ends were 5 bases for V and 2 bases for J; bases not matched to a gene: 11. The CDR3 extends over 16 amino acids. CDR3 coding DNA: TGTGCCAGCAGTCAATCCGGGACAGAGATCAACTATGGCTACACCTTC. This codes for CASSQSGTEINYGYTF.

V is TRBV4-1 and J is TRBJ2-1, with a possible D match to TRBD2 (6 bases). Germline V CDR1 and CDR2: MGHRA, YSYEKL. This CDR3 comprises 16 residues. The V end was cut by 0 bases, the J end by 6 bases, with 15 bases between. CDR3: CASSQDPAGSTNEQFF. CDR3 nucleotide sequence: TGCGCCAGCAGCCAAGACCCCGCGGGATCAACCAATGAGCAGTTCTTC.

The CDR3 protein is CASSPSAESAPANYGYTF. DNA of the CDR3: TGTGCCAGCTCACCGTCGGCAGAATCTGCCCCAGCTAACTATGGCTACACCTTC. The V gene is TRBV18, the J gene TRBJ1-2; D is undetermined. The CDR3 extends over 18 amino acids. From germline, CDR1 is KGHSH and CDR2 LQKENI. V was clipped by 3 bases and J by 0 bases, with 20 bases between them. Complete variable domain (other parts from reference TRBV18 and TRBJ1-2): NAGVMQNPRHLVRRRGQEARLRCSPMKGHSHVYWYRQLPEEGLKFMVYLQKENIIDESGMPKERFSAEFPKEGPSILRIQQVVRGDSAAYFCASSPSAESAPANYGYTFGSGTRLTVV.

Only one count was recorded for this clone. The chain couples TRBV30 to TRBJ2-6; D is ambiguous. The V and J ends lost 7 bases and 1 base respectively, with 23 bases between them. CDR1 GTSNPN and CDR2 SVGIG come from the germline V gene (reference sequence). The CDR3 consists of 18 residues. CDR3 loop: CASTTPPTLESGANVLTF. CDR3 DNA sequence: TGTGCCTCCACCACACCTCCAACGTTAGAGTCTGGGGCCAACGTCCTGACTTTC.

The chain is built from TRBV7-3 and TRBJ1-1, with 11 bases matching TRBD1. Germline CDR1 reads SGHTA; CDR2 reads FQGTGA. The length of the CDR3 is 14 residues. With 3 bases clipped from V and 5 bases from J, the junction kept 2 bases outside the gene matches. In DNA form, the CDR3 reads TGTGCCAGCAGCTTTGGACAGGGGGCGACTGAAGCTTTCTTT. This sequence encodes CASSFGQGATEAFF.

CDR3 nucleotide sequence: TGTGCCAGCTCCGACATTTACCTTCGGGAGCTGTTTTTT. This sequence encodes CASSDIYLRELFF. The rearrangement uses TRBV27 and TRBJ2-2; no firm D call. Germline V gene lookup returns CDR1 MNHEY and CDR2 SMNVEV (reference sequence). The CDR3 extends over 13 amino acids. V gave up 8 bases and J gave up 9 bases, with 16 bases separating them.

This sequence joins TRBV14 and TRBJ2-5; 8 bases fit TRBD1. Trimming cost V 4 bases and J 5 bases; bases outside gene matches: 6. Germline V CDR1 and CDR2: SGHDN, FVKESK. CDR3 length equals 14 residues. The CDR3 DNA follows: TGTGCCAGCAGCCTATGGACAGGGACGGAGACCCAGTACTTC. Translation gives CASSLWTGTETQYF.